This T cell receptor (beta chain) came from a study of regulatory T cells in long-lasting Graves disease. The TCR beta library used iRepertoire HTBI primers with Arm-PCR amplification of CDR3. TCRdb reprocessed the multiplex PCR reads with MiXCR, giving one entry per CDR3 protein. The sample consists of some 250,000 distinct CDR3 sequences, approximately 20% of them appearing once. The CDR3 covers 13 residues. The germline gives CDR1 SQVTM, CDR2 ANQGSEA. Trimming left V 8 bases short and J 2 bases short, with 15 bases between. This sample's time point: newly diagnosed GD, antithyroid drugs for less than 3 months. From RNA extracted from PBMCs, the TCR library was made. Many counts were recorded for this clonotype.

The chain employs TRBV29-1 and TRBJ2-5; TRBD1 is a possible D gene (6 bases). This receptor was taken from a female donor with Graves disease. The sample consisted of peripheral blood mononuclear cells (PBMCs), taken at new diagnosis, from a patient treated with antithyroid drugs. CDR3 bases: TGCAGCTACGGGACATTTTTTCAAGAGACCCAGTACTTC. Amino acid sequence: CSYGTFFQETQYF.